This T cell receptor beta chain came from a study of read filtering for tumor transcriptome and immune sequencing. Overall study context: Among patients, some 17 were male and some 15 female, aged roughly 45 to 80 (mean roughly 63). Revised staging placed 8 or 9 patients in R-ISS I, some 17 in II, six or seven in III.

Notes on the study in general: IR-seq captured clonotypes deeper and more reliably than RNA-seq.

This library used around 400 ng RNA and molecular barcoded adaptors spanning alpha/delta and beta/gamma chains. TCRdb re-called the reads through MiXCR, storing one row per CDR3 protein. This sample has approximately 150,000 distinct CDR3 sequences, with around 13% found just once. For this clonotype: Its matching antigen is unknown.

Germline CDR1 reads SGHTA; CDR2 reads FQGNSA. Trimming took 1 base from V and 3 from J, leaving 13 bases between them. The CDR3 covers 15 residues. The sequencing sample was made of a population of CD138-negative cells sorted from bone marrow. The V gene is TRBV7-2, the J gene TRBJ2-7, with a possible D match to TRBD1 (5 bases). The TCR was taken from a donor at least 40 years old with multiple myeloma. The CDR3 sequence is CASSLEFSGIYEQYF. CDR3 nucleotides: TGTGCCAGCAGCTTAGAGTTTTCAGGGATCTACGAGCAGTACTTC.